Included here is one T cell receptor beta chain sequence, with context. The antigen remains undetermined. The record originates from a study of siplizumab effects on memory and regulatory T cells. Study-wide findings and caveats: The drug siplizumab significantly decreased the alloreactive sequences that could be traced to unstimulated CD4+ memory cells.

Germline V gives CDR1 MNHEY, CDR2 SMNVEV (reference sequence). The CDR3 is 16 residues long. Trimming removed 5 bases at V and 1 base at J, with 14 bases between. Clones were read by immunoSEQ multiplex PCR, and TCRdb kept only the in-frame ones, dropping some. The sample holds about 100,000 clones, about 91% seen once. The sequence was collected from a human donor in good health. Some clones in this sample may be carry-over from other donors' samples. The chain is built from TRBV27 and TRBJ1-4, with D perhaps matching TRBD1 (5 bases). The source material was CD4+ T cells sorted from blood. DNA of the CDR3: TGTGCCAGCAGTATCCAGGGACTGGGAACTAATGAAAAACTGTTTTTT. This translates into CASSIQGLGTNEKLFF.